Sequencing of this TCR beta chain was carried out in a study of vaccination and CD4 T cells after COVID-19. This clonotype was detected only a few times. Its antigen is as yet unknown. The assay that was used to sequence DNA from cultured CD4+ T cells was the Oncomine TCR Beta short-read assay. One entry per CDR3 protein, called by TCRdb with MiXCR from the PCR reads. The data contain about 10,000 distinct CDR3 sequences, about 28% of them singletons. The treatment denotes: roughly nine-day PBMC culture with coronavirus spike peptide pools or control peptides (ViraFEST assay). CDR3 size: 18 residues. Looked up from germline, CDR1 is SGHTA and CDR2 is FQGNSA. The V and J ends lost 5 bases and 6 bases, in that order; junction bases with no gene match: 18.

This TCR was sampled from a human donor who had recovered from COVID-19. This chain joins TRBV7-2 and TRBJ2-3; TRBD2 matches 9 bases. This sample comprised CD4+ T cells from blood, cultured in vitro, obtained after SARS-CoV-2 vaccination. The CDR3 DNA sequence: TGTGCCAGCAGCCCAGTTGTGGCGCACCTTCTAGCGGGGGATACGCAGTATTTT. Translating gives CASSPVVAHLLAGDTQYF. Full variable domain (outside the CDR3, taken from reference TRBV7-2 and TRBJ2-3): GAGVSQSPSNKVTEKGKDVELRCDPISGHTALYWYRQSLGQGLEFLIYFQGNSAPDKSGLPSDRFSAERTGGSVSTLTIQRTQQEDSAVYLCASSPVVAHLLAGDTQYFGPGTRLTVL.